Listed below are T cell receptor beta chains from one sample, sequenced in a study of blood T cell repertoires in COVID-19. Produced via immunoSEQ multiplex PCR; TCRdb's table is partial and in-frame only. Here the sample spans 250,000 to 350,000 clones, around nine tenths being singletons. Specimen: peripheral blood. The receptors stem from a woman under 40 with COVID-19, enrolled during active disease. Each CDR3 is given with its conserved first and last residue. Fields, in order: V gene, J gene, clone size, D gene, CDR3 DNA, CDR3 protein. D genes are given only for firm matches. The size entry is marked missing in some rows and otherwise reads once, few, many or a size class.

TRBV5-1,TRBJ2-1,.,.,TGCGCCAGCAGCTTGGATGGGACACCGTACAATGAGCAGTTCTTC,CASSLDGTPYNEQFF
TRBV2,TRBJ2-5,.,TRBD2,TGTGCCAGCAGTGGGGGGGTTAGCGGGAGGGGAGAGACCCAGTACTTC,CASSGGVSGRGETQYF
TRBV30,TRBJ1-2,.,TRBD1,TGTGCCGGGACAGTGTCCTATGGCTACACCTTC,CAGTVSYGYTF
TRBV28,TRBJ2-1,.,.,TGTGCCAGCAGTTTGGAACCAAGGGGAAGGAGTGAGCAGTTCTTC,CASSLEPRGRSEQFF
TRBV15,TRBJ1-1,.,.,TGTGCCACCAGCAGAGAGGCAGTTACTGAAGCTTTCTTT,CATSREAVTEAFF
TRBV7-3,TRBJ2-1,.,TRBD2,TGTGCCAGCAGCTTTCCCGGGACTAGTAAATGGGGGAATGAGCAGTTCTTC,CASSFPGTSKWGNEQFF
TRBV6-5,TRBJ2-2,.,.,TGTGCCAGCAGTTACGGGCGGGCGAACACCGGGGAGCTGTTTTTT,CASSYGRANTGELFF
TRBV4-1,TRBJ2-1,.,TRBD2,TGCGCCAGCAGCCAAGTGCGCGGGAGTTCCAACAATGAGCAGTTCTTC,CASSQVRGSSNNEQFF
TRBV19,TRBJ2-1,.,.,TGTGCCAGTAGTGGGAGTACTGAGCAGTTCTTC,CASSGSTEQFF
TRBV29-1,TRBJ2-7,.,.,TGCAGCGTTGCGGGGGGCGGTAGGGGCGAGCAGTACTTC,CSVAGGGRGEQYF
TRBV7-9,TRBJ2-1,.,TRBD2,TGTGCCAGCAGCTTAAACAGCGGGGGGGACAATGAGCAGTTCTTC,CASSLNSGGDNEQFF
TRBV12-3/TRBV12-4,TRBJ1-3,.,.,TGTGCCAGCAGTAGAACAGGGCGCAACACCATATATTTT,CASSRTGRNTIYF
TRBV10-3,TRBJ2-7,.,TRBD2,TGTGCCATCAGTGAGGCTAGCGGGAGGGCCTTCGAGCAGTACTTC,CAISEASGRAFEQYF
TRBV30,TRBJ2-7,.,.,TGTGCCTGGACAGACGGGAGCGCCTACGAGCAGTACTTC,CAWTDGSAYEQYF
TRBV18,TRBJ1-4,.,.,TGTGCCAGCGCGACAGCGATGGGCGAAAAACTGTTTTTT,CASATAMGEKLFF
TRBV6-2/TRBV6-3,TRBJ2-7,.,TRBD2,TGTGCCAGCAGCATACTAGCGGGAGAAGCCTACGAGCAGTACTTC,CASSILAGEAYEQYF
TRBV10-3,TRBJ1-3,.,.,TGTGCCATCAGGCCCGGACTCGCTGGAAACACCATATATTTT,CAIRPGLAGNTIYF
TRBV4-1,TRBJ1-2,.,.,TGCGCCAGCAGCCAAGACAGGGTGCGTGGCTACACCTTC,CASSQDRVRGYTF
TRBV3-1/TRBV3-2,TRBJ1-3,.,.,TGTGCCAGCAGCAACGGGGGGGGTGCGGCGAGCTCTGGAAACACCATATATTTT,CASSNGGGAASSGNTIYF
TRBV30,TRBJ2-1,.,TRBD2,TGTGCCTGGACTGGGACTAGCGGTCAGAGTGGGGGTTACAATGAGCAGTTCTTC,CAWTGTSGQSGGYNEQFF
TRBV6-5,TRBJ2-5,.,.,TGTGCCAGCAGTTACTCGAATCCGGGTGGCCAAGAGACCCAGTACTTC,CASSYSNPGGQETQYF
TRBV10-1,TRBJ1-2,once,TRBD1,TGCGCCAGCAGCTCCGACAGGGCCCTCTATGGCTACACCTTC,CASSSDRALYGYTF
TRBV4-2,TRBJ1-2,.,.,TGTGCCAGCAGCCTCCAGGGATACTATGGCTACACCTTC,CASSLQGYYGYTF
TRBV27,TRBJ1-5,once,.,TGTGCCAGCAGTTTATCTCAGGGCATGCAGCCCCAGCATTTT,CASSLSQGMQPQHF
TRBV19,TRBJ2-7,few,.,TGTGCCTCGAGACCCCGAGCAGGGCACTCCTACGAGCAGTACTTC,CASRPRAGHSYEQYF
TRBV7-9,TRBJ1-6,.,.,TGTGCCAGCAGCCCCCGTGGGCAGGGGACTTCACCCCTCCACTTT,CASSPRGQGTSPLHF
TRBV10-2,TRBJ2-7,.,TRBD1,TGCGCCAGCAGTGCCGACAGGGGGCGAAATGAGCAGTACTTC,CASSADRGRNEQYF
TRBV7-2,TRBJ2-7,.,TRBD2,TGTGCCAGCTATGACCCGGGGGGGCTCTACGAGCAGTACTTC,CASYDPGGLYEQYF